One and the same sample provided the 23 T cell receptor beta chains below, sequenced in a study of blood T cell repertoires in COVID-19. Libraries were prepared by immunoSEQ multiplex PCR; TCRdb keeps only in-frame clonotypes and omits some of them. The table shows 130,000 or so clones, with around 84% occurring only once. The sequenced sample consisted of PBMCs or T cells enriched from blood (not recorded which). The receptors derive from a woman younger than 45 who had recovered from COVID-19.

The chain employs TRBV6-5 and TRBJ1-2; D is possibly TRBD1 (5 bases). The CDR3 has 15 residues. V lost 4 bases to trimming and J lost 4 bases, with 16 bases between them. Germline V CDR1 and CDR2: MNHEY, SVGAGI. CDR3 coding DNA: TGTGCCAGCAGTTGGGCCCCTCAGGGCCTCTATGGCTACACCTTC. Residues: CASSWAPQGLYGYTF.

This chain uses TRBV19 with TRBJ2-7; tentative D call: TRBD2 (6 bases). The V gene's germline CDR1 is LNHDA and CDR2 SQIVND (reference sequence). This CDR3 is 18 amino acids long. The V and J ends lost 2 bases and 0 bases respectively, with 20 bases between them. In DNA, the CDR3 is TGTGCCAGTAGTATACCCCCGGGGGACGGGGCGAGCTCCTACGAGCAGTACTTC. Its protein is CASSIPPGDGASSYEQYF.

As regards this clone: This specimen includes other DNA sequences encoding the same CDR3. This chain connects TRBV9 to TRBJ2-1; TRBD2 aligns across 7 bases. In germline, CDR1 is SGDLS, CDR2 YYNGEE. The CDR3 consists of 15 residues. Trimming removed 0 bases from V and 1 base from J; junction bases left unmatched: 1. The CDR3 reads CASSVGEGSYNEQFF. The CDR3 bases are TGTGCCAGCAGCGTAGGGGAGGGTTCCTACAATGAGCAGTTCTTC.

The chain couples TRBV2 to TRBJ2-6, with 7 positions matching TRBD2. J lost 1 base, V lost 10 bases, and 4 bases had no gene match. This CDR3 contains 14 residues. The germline gives CDR1 SNHLY, CDR2 FYNNEI. This CDR3 reads CATAGGSGANVLTF. CDR3 DNA: TGTGCCACCGCCGGGGGGTCTGGGGCCAACGTCCTGACTTTC.

The rearrangement uses TRBV29-1 and TRBJ2-1; weak D call: TRBD2 (5 bases). Germline-derived CDR1 and CDR2 are SQVTM and ANQGSEA. CDR3 length: 14 amino acids. The V and J ends lost 1 base and 4 bases respectively, with 11 bases between them. CDR3 region: CSVEVRRGYNEQFF. The DNA for the CDR3 is TGCAGCGTTGAAGTTAGACGGGGATACAATGAGCAGTTCTTC.

CDR3 sequence (DNA): TGTGCCAGCAGACGAGCCTACGAGCAGTACTTC. Encoded protein: CASRRAYEQYF. The rearrangement links TRBV28 to TRBJ2-7; the D is unclear. Germline V gene sequence: CDR1 MDHEN, CDR2 SYDVKM. The CDR3 has 11 amino acids. Trimming took 6 bases from V and 2 from J, leaving 5 bases between them.

The chain recombines TRBV5-4 with TRBJ2-3, with 7 bases lining up with TRBD1. The CDR3 is 18 residues long. CDR1 is SGHNT, CDR2 YYREEE, per germline (reference sequence). V lost 4 bases, J lost 2 bases, and 16 bases stayed unmatched. CDR3 DNA sequence: TGTGCCAGCAGCCCCAAGGTGACCCCAGGGGGTCTCACAGATACGCAGTATTTT. Protein: CASSPKVTPGGLTDTQYF.

V and J are TRBV6-5 and TRBJ1-5, with a tentative D call TRBD1 (5 bases). Trimming cost V 6 bases and J 2 bases, with 11 bases left between them. The V gene's germline CDR1 is MNHEY and CDR2 SVGAGI. The CDR3 loop spans 14 amino acids. CDR3 DNA sequence: TGTGCCAGCAGGGCGGGAGGGGGCAATCAGCCCCAGCATTTT. Protein sequence: CASRAGGGNQPQHF.

The J gene is TRBJ2-1, the V gene TRBV27; possible D gene TRBD1, 7 bases. Germline lookup yields CDR1 MNHEY and CDR2 SMNVEV (reference sequence). The CDR3 totals 16 residues. Trimming removed 7 bases from V and 2 bases from J, with 18 bases in between. The CDR3 spells CASTSGGNRPYNEQFF. In nucleotides, the CDR3 is TGTGCCAGCACCTCAGGGGGGAACAGACCCTACAATGAGCAGTTCTTC.

V is TRBV30 and J is TRBJ2-7, with 8 bases matching TRBD1. The junction had 12 bases not matched to a gene; V was cut back by 4 bases and J by 7 bases. Per the germline V gene, CDR1 is GTSNPN and CDR2 is SVGIG (reference sequence). This CDR3 spans 14 amino acids. The CDR3 sequence: CAWTPGQVPGEQYF. The CDR3 DNA reads TGTGCCTGGACCCCGGGACAGGTCCCCGGGGAGCAGTACTTC.

This clone was seen a few times. V and J are TRBV30 and TRBJ1-1, with D possibly matching TRBD1 (6 bases). V dropped 8 bases and J dropped 1 base, with 11 bases sitting between them. The CDR3 length is 12 residues. Germline V lookup: CDR1 GTSNPN, CDR2 SVGIG (reference sequence). The CDR3 loop reads CAGGGGNTEAFF. CDR3 nucleotides: TGTGCCGGAGGGGGGGGGAACACTGAAGCTTTCTTT. Supplemented by reference TRBV30 and TRBJ1-1, the full variable domain reads SQTIHQWPATLVQPVGSPLSLECTVEGTSNPNLYWYRQAAGRGLQLLFYSVGIGQISSEVPQNLSASRPQDRQFILSSKKLLLSDSGFYLCAGGGGNTEAFFGQGTRLTVV.

CDR3 nucleotide sequence: TGCGCCAGCAGCGACCCGGGACAGGGGGCCCCCGGGGAGCTGTTTTTT. Its protein is CASSDPGQGAPGELFF. The chain combines TRBV5-1 with TRBJ2-2, with 12 nucleotides matching TRBD1. CDR3 length equals 16 residues. V was pared by 4 bases and J by 6 bases, with 7 bases of the junction left unmatched. Germline V gene data show CDR1 as SGHRS and CDR2 as YFSETQ.

CDR3 loop: CASSQDPLAGGRQETQYF. The CDR3, as DNA: TGTGCCAGCAGCCAAGACCCCCTAGCGGGAGGACGTCAAGAGACCCAGTACTTC. The chain carries TRBV4-2 and TRBJ2-5; 11 bases agree with TRBD2. CDR1 is LGHNA, CDR2 YNFKEQ, per germline. The CDR3 sequence is 18 residues long. With V trimmed by 0 bases and J by 2 bases, 8 bases remained unmatched.

The count of this clone is one. This chain joins TRBV25-1 and TRBJ1-6, with TRBD1 identical over 7 bases. Unmatched junction bases numbered 7, after V lost 5 bases and J lost 6 bases. The CDR3 sequence is 15 residues long. Germline V lookup: CDR1 MGHDK, CDR2 SYGVNS. This chain's CDR3 is CASSSETGINSPLHF. The CDR3 bases are TGTGCCAGCAGTTCCGAGACAGGGATTAATTCACCCCTCCACTTT.

This clone was observed once. The CDR3 is CATIAGVYEQYF. In DNA form, the CDR3 reads TGTGCCACTATAGCGGGAGTCTACGAGCAGTACTTC. The chain carries TRBV28 and TRBJ2-7; 9 positions agree with TRBD2. V shed 10 bases, J shed 3 bases, and the junction held 4 bases outside the gene matches. Looked up from germline, CDR1 is MDHEN and CDR2 is SYDVKM. There are 12 residues in the CDR3.

This clone was seen once. The V gene is TRBV29-1, the J gene TRBJ1-5; 9 bases align to TRBD1. This CDR3 has 13 amino acids. With V trimmed by 7 bases and J by 5 bases, 6 bases remained unmatched. The germline V gene has CDR1 SQVTM and CDR2 ANQGSEA. This CDR3 reads CSGGTGKDQPQHF. CDR3 sequence (DNA): TGCAGCGGCGGGACAGGGAAGGATCAGCCCCAGCATTTT.

CDR3 protein: CASSQAPRQGPMGNQPQHF. The CDR3 DNA reads TGTGCCAGCAGCCAAGCCCCCAGACAGGGCCCGATGGGAAATCAGCCCCAGCATTTT. This chain links TRBV3-1 (or the pseudogene TRBV3-2) with TRBJ1-5; TRBD1 matches 7 bases. The trim removed 1 base at V and 4 bases at J, leaving 16 bases unmatched. Germline CDR1 is LGHDT and CDR2 is YNNKEL (reference sequence). The CDR3 is 19 residues long.

The chain couples TRBV9 to TRBJ2-7, with 12 bases aligning to TRBD2. The CDR3 has 19 residues. From germline, CDR1 is SGDLS and CDR2 YYNGEE. Trimming removed 5 bases from V and 4 bases from J; junction bases left unmatched: 19. In DNA form, the CDR3 reads TGTGCCAGCAGTAGGACGCCAAGGCAGACTAGCGGGAGACCATACGAGCAGTACTTC. Its translation is CASSRTPRQTSGRPYEQYF.

This clone was observed a handful of times. This chain links TRBV7-3 with TRBJ1-1, with D unresolved. The CDR3 extends over 15 amino acids. V was clipped by 1 base and J by 1 base, with 10 bases between them. Germline CDR1 is SGHTA and CDR2 is FQGTGA. CDR3 residues: CASSLSLQANTEAFF. The CDR3 bases are TGTGCCAGCAGCTTAAGTCTCCAGGCGAACACTGAAGCTTTCTTT. Variable domain in full (rest from reference TRBV7-3 and TRBJ1-1): GAGVSQTPSNKVTEKGKYVELRCDPISGHTALYWYRQSLGQGPEFLIYFQGTGAADDSGLPNDRFFAVRPEGSVSTLKIQRTERGDSAVYLCASSLSLQANTEAFFGQGTRLTVV.

This chain connects TRBV28 to TRBJ2-2; TRBD2 agrees at 7 bases. CDR1 and CDR2 (germline): MDHEN, SYDVKM. V lost 8 bases to trimming and J lost 1 base; unmatched junction nucleotides: 4. The CDR3 runs to 14 residues. DNA for the CDR3: TGTGCCAGCGTTGCTAGCGGGAACACCGGGGAGCTGTTTTTT. It specifies CASVASGNTGELFF. Full variable domain (missing parts from reference TRBV28 and TRBJ2-2): DVKVTQSSRYLVKRTGEKVFLECVQDMDHENMFWYRQDPGLGLRLIYFSYDVKMKEKGDIPEGYSVSREKKERFSLILESASTNQTSMYLCASVASGNTGELFFGEGSRLTVL.

This clone has just one count. This chain joins TRBV5-6 and TRBJ2-7, with 7 bases aligning to TRBD1. CDR3 length: 14 residues. From germline, CDR1 is SGHDT and CDR2 YYEEEE. V lost 4 bases, J lost 1 base, and 5 bases stayed unmatched. The CDR3 reads CASSPGQASYEQYF. In nucleotides, the CDR3 is TGTGCCAGCAGCCCCGGACAGGCATCCTACGAGCAGTACTTC.

The chain carries TRBV5-4 and TRBJ2-7, with D unresolved. Germline V lookup: CDR1 SGHNT, CDR2 YYREEE (reference sequence). The CDR3 spans 11 residues. V dropped 3 bases and J dropped 2 bases, with 3 bases sitting between them. The CDR3 here is CASSSAYEQYF. The CDR3 DNA reads TGTGCCAGCAGCTCTGCCTACGAGCAGTACTTC.

The rearrangement links TRBV30 to TRBJ2-1, with 14 nucleotides matching TRBD2. Germline CDR1 and CDR2: GTSNPN and SVGIG (reference sequence). The CDR3 extends over 16 amino acids. V dropped 3 bases and J dropped 9; count of bases not matched to a gene: 10. CDR3 DNA: TGTGCCTGGAGCGAGACGGGACTAGCGGGAGTTCTTGAGCAGTTCTTC. Translating it yields CAWSETGLAGVLEQFF. Full variable domain (missing parts from reference TRBV30 and TRBJ2-1): SQTIHQWPATLVQPVGSPLSLECTVEGTSNPNLYWYRQAAGRGLQLLFYSVGIGQISSEVPQNLSASRPQDRQFILSSKKLLLSDSGFYLCAWSETGLAGVLEQFFGPGTRLTVL.